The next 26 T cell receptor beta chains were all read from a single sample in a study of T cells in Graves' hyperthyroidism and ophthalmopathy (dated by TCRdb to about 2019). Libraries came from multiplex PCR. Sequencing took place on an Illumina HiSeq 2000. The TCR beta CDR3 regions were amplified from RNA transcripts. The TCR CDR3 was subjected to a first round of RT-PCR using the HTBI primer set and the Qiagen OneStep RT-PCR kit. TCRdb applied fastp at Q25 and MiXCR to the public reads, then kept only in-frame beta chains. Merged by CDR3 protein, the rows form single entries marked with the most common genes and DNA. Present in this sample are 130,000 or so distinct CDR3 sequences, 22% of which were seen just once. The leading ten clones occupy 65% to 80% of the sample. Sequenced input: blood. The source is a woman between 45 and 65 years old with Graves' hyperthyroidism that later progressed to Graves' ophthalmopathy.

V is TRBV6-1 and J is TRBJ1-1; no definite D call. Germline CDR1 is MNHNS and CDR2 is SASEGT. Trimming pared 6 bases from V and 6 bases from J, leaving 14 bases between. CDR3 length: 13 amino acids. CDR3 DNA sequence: TGTGCCAGCAGGCCCACCGGGGTGGCTGAAGCTTTCTTT. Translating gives CASRPTGVAEAFF.

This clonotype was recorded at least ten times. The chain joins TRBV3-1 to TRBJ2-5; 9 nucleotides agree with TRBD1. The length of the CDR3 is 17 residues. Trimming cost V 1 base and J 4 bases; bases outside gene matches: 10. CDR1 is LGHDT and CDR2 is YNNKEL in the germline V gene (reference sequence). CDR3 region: CASSQGYKDRGSETQYF. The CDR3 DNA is TGTGCCAGCAGCCAAGGTTACAAGGACAGGGGTTCAGAGACCCAGTACTTC.

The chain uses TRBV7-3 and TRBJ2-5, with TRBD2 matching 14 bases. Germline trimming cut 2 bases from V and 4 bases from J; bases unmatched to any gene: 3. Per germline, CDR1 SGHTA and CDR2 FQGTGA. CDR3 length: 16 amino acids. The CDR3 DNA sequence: TGTGCCAGCAGCTTAGAGGGGACTAGCGGGAGAGAGACCCAGTACTTC. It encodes CASSLEGTSGRETQYF. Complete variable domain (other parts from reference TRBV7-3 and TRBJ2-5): GAGVSQTPSNKVTEKGKYVELRCDPISGHTALYWYRQSLGQGPEFLIYFQGTGAADDSGLPNDRFFAVRPEGSVSTLKIQRTERGDSAVYLCASSLEGTSGRETQYFGPGTRLLVL.

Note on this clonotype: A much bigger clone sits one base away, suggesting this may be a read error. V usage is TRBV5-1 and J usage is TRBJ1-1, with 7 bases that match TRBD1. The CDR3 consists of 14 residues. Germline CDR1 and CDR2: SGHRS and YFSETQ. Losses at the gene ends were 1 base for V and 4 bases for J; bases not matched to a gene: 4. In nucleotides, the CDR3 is TGCGCCAGCAGCTTGTCGACAGGGCCCACTGAAGCTTTCTTT. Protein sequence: CASSLSTGPTEAFF.

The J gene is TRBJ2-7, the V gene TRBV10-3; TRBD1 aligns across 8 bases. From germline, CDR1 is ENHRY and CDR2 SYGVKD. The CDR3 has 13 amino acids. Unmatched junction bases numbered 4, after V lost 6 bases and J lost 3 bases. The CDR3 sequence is CAISHGQGYEQYF. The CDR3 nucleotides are TGTGCCATCAGCCACGGACAGGGCTACGAGCAGTACTTC.

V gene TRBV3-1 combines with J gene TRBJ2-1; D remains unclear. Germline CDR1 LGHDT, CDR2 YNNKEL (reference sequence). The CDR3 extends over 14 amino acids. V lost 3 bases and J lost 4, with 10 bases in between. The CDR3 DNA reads TGTGCCAGCAGCCACATGACCTTTTACAATGAGCAGTTCTTC. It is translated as CASSHMTFYNEQFF.

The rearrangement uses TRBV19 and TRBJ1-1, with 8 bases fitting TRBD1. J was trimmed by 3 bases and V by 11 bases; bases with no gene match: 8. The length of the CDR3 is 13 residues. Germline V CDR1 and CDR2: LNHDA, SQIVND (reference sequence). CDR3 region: CAVSQGAYTEAFF. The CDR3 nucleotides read TGTGCCGTATCTCAGGGGGCGTACACTGAAGCTTTCTTT.

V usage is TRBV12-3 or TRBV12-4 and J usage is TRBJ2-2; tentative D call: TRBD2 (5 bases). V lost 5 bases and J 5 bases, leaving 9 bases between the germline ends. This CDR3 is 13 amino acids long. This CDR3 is CASSPRGTGELFF. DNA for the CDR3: TGTGCCAGCAGTCCCCGAGGGACCGGGGAGCTGTTTTTT.

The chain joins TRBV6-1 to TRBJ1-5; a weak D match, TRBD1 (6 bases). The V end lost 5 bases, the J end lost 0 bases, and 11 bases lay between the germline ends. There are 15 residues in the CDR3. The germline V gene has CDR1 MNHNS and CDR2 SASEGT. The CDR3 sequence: CASSRTVGSNQPQHF. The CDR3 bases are TGTGCCAGCAGTCGGACAGTTGGTAGCAATCAGCCCCAGCATTTT.

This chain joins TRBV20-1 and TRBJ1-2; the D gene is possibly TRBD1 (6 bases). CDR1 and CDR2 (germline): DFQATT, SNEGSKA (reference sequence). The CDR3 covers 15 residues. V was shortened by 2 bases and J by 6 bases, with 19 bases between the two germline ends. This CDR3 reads CSARFDTGIWNGYTF. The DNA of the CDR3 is TGCAGTGCTAGATTCGATACAGGGATTTGGAATGGCTACACCTTC.

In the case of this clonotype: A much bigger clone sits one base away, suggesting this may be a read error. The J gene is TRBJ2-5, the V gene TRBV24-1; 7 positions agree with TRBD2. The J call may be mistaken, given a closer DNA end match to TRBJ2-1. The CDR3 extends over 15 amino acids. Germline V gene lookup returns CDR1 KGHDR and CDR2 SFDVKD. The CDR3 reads CATSDWQGGRETQFF. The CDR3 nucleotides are TGTGCCACCAGTGACTGGCAGGGTGGGCGGGAGACCCAGTTCTTC.

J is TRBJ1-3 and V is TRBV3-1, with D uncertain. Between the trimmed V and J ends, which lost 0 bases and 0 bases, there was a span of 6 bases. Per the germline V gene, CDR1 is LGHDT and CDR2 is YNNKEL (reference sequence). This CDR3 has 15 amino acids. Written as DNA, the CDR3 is TGTGCCAGCAGCCAAGAGAGGACCTCTGGAAACACCATATATTTT. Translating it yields CASSQERTSGNTIYF. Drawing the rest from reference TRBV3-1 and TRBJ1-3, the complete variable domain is DTAVSQTPKYLVTQMGNDKSIKCEQNLGHDTMYWYKQDSKKFLKIMFSYNNKELIINETVPNRFSPKSPDKAHLNLHINSLELGDSAVYFCASSQERTSGNTIYFGEGSWLTVV.

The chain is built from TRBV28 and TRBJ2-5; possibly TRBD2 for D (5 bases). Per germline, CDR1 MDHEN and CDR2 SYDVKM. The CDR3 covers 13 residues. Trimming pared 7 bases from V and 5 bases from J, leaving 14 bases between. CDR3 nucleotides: TGTGCCAGCACCTCAGGAGGAGCGGAGACCCAGTACTTC. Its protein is CASTSGGAETQYF.

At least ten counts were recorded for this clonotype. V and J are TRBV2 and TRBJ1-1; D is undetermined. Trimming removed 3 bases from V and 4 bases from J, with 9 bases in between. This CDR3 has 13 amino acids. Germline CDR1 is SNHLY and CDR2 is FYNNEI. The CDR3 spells CASSDGGGTEAFF. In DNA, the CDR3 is TGTGCCAGCAGTGACGGCGGCGGCACTGAAGCTTTCTTT.

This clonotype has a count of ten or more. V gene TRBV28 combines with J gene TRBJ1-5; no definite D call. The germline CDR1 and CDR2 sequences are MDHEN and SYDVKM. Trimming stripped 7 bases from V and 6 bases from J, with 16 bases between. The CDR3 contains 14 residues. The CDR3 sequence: CASIIEGLAQPQHF. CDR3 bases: TGTGCCAGCATTATTGAGGGATTGGCTCAGCCCCAGCATTTT. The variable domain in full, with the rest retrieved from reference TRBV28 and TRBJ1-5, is DVKVTQSSRYLVKRTGEKVFLECVQDMDHENMFWYRQDPGLGLRLIYFSYDVKMKEKGDIPEGYSVSREKKERFSLILESASTNQTSMYLCASIIEGLAQPQHFGDGTRLSIL.

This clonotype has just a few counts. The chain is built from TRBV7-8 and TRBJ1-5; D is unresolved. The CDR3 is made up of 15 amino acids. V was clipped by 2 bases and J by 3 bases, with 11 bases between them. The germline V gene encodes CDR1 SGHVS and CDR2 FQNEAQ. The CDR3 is CASSLNRIANQPQHF. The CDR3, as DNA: TGTGCCAGCAGCTTAAATCGTATCGCCAATCAGCCCCAGCATTTT.

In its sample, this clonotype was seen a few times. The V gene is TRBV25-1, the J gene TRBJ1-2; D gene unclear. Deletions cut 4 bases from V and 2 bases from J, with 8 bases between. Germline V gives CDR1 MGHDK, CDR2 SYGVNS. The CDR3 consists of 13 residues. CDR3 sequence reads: CASSALNNYGYTF. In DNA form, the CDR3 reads TGTGCCAGCAGTGCCCTCAACAACTATGGCTACACCTTC.

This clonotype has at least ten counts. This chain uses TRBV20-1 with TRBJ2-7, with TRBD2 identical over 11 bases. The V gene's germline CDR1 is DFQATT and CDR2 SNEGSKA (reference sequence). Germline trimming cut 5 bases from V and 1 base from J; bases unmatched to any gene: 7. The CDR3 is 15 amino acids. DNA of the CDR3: TGCAGTGCTGTCCCGACTAGCGGGGCGTCCTACGAGCAGTACTTC. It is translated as CSAVPTSGASYEQYF.

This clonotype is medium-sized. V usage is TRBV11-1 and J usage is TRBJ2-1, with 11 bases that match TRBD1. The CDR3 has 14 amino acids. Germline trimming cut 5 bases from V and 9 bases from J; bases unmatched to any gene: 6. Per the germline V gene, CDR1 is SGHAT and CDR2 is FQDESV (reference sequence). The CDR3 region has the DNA TGTGCCAGCAGCCCCCGGGACAGGGGGGGTGAGCAGTTCTTC. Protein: CASSPRDRGGEQFF.

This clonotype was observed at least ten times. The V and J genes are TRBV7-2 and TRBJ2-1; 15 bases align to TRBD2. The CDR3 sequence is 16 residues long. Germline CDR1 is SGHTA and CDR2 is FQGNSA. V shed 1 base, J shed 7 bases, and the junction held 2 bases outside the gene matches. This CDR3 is CASSLVGTSGGNEQFF. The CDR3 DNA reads TGTGCCAGCAGCTTAGTCGGGACTAGCGGGGGGAATGAGCAGTTCTTC.

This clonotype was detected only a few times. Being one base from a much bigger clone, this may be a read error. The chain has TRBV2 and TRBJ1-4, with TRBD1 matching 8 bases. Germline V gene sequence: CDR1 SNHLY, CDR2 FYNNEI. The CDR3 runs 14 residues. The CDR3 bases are TGTGTCAGCAGTAGACAGGGGAGTAATGAAAAACTGTTTTTT. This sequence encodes CVSSRQGSNEKLFF.

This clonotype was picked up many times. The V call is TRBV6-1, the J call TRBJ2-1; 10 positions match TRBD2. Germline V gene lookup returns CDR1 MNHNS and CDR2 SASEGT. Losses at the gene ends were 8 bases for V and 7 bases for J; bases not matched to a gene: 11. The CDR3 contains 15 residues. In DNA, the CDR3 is TGTGCCAGCTTATCGCTAGCGGGGGTCCGGAATGAGCAGTTCTTC. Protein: CASLSLAGVRNEQFF.

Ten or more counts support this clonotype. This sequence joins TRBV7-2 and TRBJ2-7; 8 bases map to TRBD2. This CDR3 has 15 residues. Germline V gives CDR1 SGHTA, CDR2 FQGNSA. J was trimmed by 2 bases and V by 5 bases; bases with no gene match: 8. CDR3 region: CASSRLASVPYEQYF. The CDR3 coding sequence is TGTGCCAGCAGCCGACTAGCGTCAGTACCCTACGAGCAGTACTTC.

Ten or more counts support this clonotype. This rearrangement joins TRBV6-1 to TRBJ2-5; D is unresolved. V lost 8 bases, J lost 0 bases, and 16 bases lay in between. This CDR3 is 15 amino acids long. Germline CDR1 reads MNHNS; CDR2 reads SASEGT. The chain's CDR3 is CASLPQALYQETQYF. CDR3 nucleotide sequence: TGTGCCAGCCTTCCTCAAGCGCTTTACCAAGAGACCCAGTACTTC.

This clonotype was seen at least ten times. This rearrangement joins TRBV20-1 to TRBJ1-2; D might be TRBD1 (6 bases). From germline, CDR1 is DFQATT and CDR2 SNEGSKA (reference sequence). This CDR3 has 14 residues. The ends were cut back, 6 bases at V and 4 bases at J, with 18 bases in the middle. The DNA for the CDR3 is TGCAGTGCCCCGGAACCGCTGGACAGCTATGGCTACACCTTC. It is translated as CSAPEPLDSYGYTF.

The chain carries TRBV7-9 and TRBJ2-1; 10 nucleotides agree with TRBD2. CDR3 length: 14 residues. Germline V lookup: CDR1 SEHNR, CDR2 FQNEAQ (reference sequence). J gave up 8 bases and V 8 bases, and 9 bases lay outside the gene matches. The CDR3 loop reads CASGASGRGDEQFF. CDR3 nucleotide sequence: TGTGCCAGCGGGGCCAGCGGGAGGGGCGATGAGCAGTTCTTC.